This record looks at one T cell receptor (beta chain) sequence and its context. This specimen belongs to a study of monozygotic twins with inflammatory bowel disease. TCRdb derives one entry per CDR3 protein from the 5' RACE reads, leaving out DNA. In all, the sample yields approximately 400,000 distinct CDR3 sequences. Material: blood. The source of this sequence is a human donor with ulcerative colitis or Crohn's disease, or a healthy co-twin of an affected twin (not recorded which).

CDR3 residues: CSVAGTGGNYGYTF. This chain connects TRBV29-1 to TRBJ1-2; with no DNA, the TCRdb D assignment of TRBD1 cannot be verified. The CDR3 loop spans 14 amino acids. The V gene's germline CDR1 is SQVTM and CDR2 ANQGSEA.